Included here is one TCR beta chain sequence, with context. In germline, CDR1 is SGHVS, CDR2 FQNEAQ. V was pared by 1 base and J by 3 bases, with 5 bases of the junction left unmatched. The CDR3 loop spans 16 amino acids. This sample stems from a study of early T cells in non-severe SARS-CoV-2 infection. Researchers attached unique molecular identifiers to individual cDNA molecules. TCRdb reprocessed the 5' RACE reads with MiXCR, giving one entry per CDR3 protein. The repertoire holds tens of thousands of distinct CDR3 sequences, with 15% to 17% as singletons. The gene calls are TRBV7-8 and TRBJ2-5; TRBD2 matches at 10 bases. This receptor was identified in an adult who was a healthcare worker with PCR-confirmed SARS-CoV-2 infection or an uninfected control (not recorded which). Sample: whole blood. The CDR3 coding sequence is TGTGCCAGCAGCTTAGTGGGGCTAGCGGGAGAAGAGACCCAGTACTTC. Protein: CASSLVGLAGEETQYF.